The clone carrying this TCR beta chain turned up a few times. Antigen: not known. TCRdb passed the 5' RACE reads through MiXCR, listing each CDR3 protein once. Among 200,000 to 300,000 distinct CDR3 sequences listed, approximately 7% were seen once. These data belong to a study of identical twins. Germline CDR1 is DFQATT and CDR2 is SNEGSKA (reference sequence). J gave up 4 bases and V 3 bases, and 10 bases lay outside the gene matches. The CDR3 consists of 16 residues. Study observations and caveats: There is a chance that invariant MAIT and iNKT cells partially muddied zero-insertion analyses. A lower insertion count was a feature of abundant cord blood beta clonotypes, with no such feature in memory repertoires. Out-of-frame alpha sequences common to twins exhibited an excess of low generation probability. The authors drew conclusions from cross-sectional statistical analysis rather than following the same donors.

These sequences were also reported in another study, on yellow fever vaccine responses in identical twins.

The sequenced sample was memory (CD45RO+) T cells sorted from blood. The chain recombines TRBV20-1 with TRBJ2-3, with 10 bases lining up with TRBD2. This TCR derives from a young woman in good health. The chain's CDR3 is CSARGRPAGGPDTQYF. The CDR3 DNA reads as TGCAGTGCTAGGGGTCGCCCAGCGGGGGGGCCAGATACGCAGTATTTT.